This is a list of T cell receptor beta chains from one sample in a study of Graves' ophthalmopathy and Graves' hyperthyroidism. TCRdb re-derived calls from the multiplex PCR reads in MiXCR, one entry per CDR3 protein. Among 350,000 or so distinct CDR3 sequences listed, under 20% were seen once. Input material: peripheral blood. The receptors derive from an adult man with Graves' ophthalmopathy. CDR3s include the opening cysteine and the closing phenylalanine or tryptophan. The D gene is left open where the match is weak. Some rows mark clone size as missing; the rest say once, few, many or name a class of expanded clone.

V gene	clone size	J gene	D gene	CDR3 protein	CDR3 DNA
TRBV3-1	many	TRBJ1-5	NA	CASSRPGRNQPQHF	TGTGCCAGCAGCCGGCCGGGGAGAAATCAGCCCCAGCATTTT
TRBV5-1	many	TRBJ1-5	TRBD1	CASSLAQGAPQHF	TGCGCCAGCAGCTTGGCTCAGGGGGCGCCCCAGCATTTT
TRBV11-2	many	TRBJ2-7	TRBD1	CASSFLQGANEQYF	TGTGCCAGCAGCTTCTTACAGGGGGCGAACGAGCAGTACTTC
TRBV28	many	TRBJ2-5	NA	CASSWSIRETQYF	TGTGCCAGCAGTTGGAGCATTAGAGAGACCCAGTACTTC
TRBV5-1	many	TRBJ2-2	NA	CASSLDLAGELFF	TGCGCCAGCAGCTTGGACCTTGCCGGGGAGCTGTTTTTT
TRBV6-5	many	TRBJ1-5	TRBD1	CASRRTGRNQPQHF	TGTGCCAGCAGACGGACAGGGAGGAATCAGCCCCAGCATTTT
TRBV7-9	many	TRBJ2-2	NA	CASSLQGLNTGELFF	TGTGCCAGCAGCTTACAGGGCTTGAACACCGGGGAGCTGTTTTTT
TRBV30	many	TRBJ2-2	TRBD2	CAWSPAGGPTGELFF	TGTGCCTGGAGTCCGGCGGGAGGGCCAACCGGGGAGCTGTTTTTT
TRBV24-1	many	TRBJ2-5	TRBD1	CATSDPQGVQETQYF	TGTGCCACCAGTGACCCGCAGGGGGTCCAAGAGACCCAGTACTTC
TRBV19	NA	TRBJ1-1	NA	CASSIGGITEAFF	TGTGCCAGTAGTATTGGAGGGATCACTGAAGCTTTCTTT
TRBV2	many	TRBJ1-5	NA	CASNLDRRNQPQHF	TGTGCCAGCAATCTTGACAGGAGGAATCAGCCCCAGCATTTT
TRBV6-1	many	TRBJ2-7	NA	CASSTGFPYEQYF	TGTGCCAGCAGTACCGGGTTTCCCTACGAGCAGTACTTC
TRBV27	many	TRBJ2-7	NA	CASSLDPGNEQYF	TGTGCCAGCAGTTTAGATCCGGGTAACGAGCAGTACTTC
TRBV28	many	TRBJ1-2	NA	CASERTRRGHDF	TGTGCCAGCGAAAGGACCCGTAGAGGCCATGACTTC
TRBV6-5	NA	TRBJ2-7	TRBD2	CASSYSASGSFYEQYF	TGTGCCAGCAGTTACTCGGCTAGCGGGAGCTTCTACGAGCAGTACTTC
TRBV14	many	TRBJ2-7	NA	CASSQDERIAYEQYF	TGTGCCAGCAGCCAAGACGAGAGGATCGCCTACGAGCAGTACTTC
TRBV14	many	TRBJ2-5	NA	CASSQGGTNQETQYF	TGTGCCAGCAGCCAAGGGGGAACGAATCAAGAGACCCAGTACTTC
TRBV10-3	many	TRBJ2-1	TRBD2	CAISESSGRGNEQFF	TGTGCCATCAGTGAGTCGAGCGGGAGGGGCAATGAGCAGTTCTTC
TRBV28	many	TRBJ2-7	TRBD1	CASSLSGTASYEQYF	TGTGCCAGCAGTTTATCGGGGACAGCCTCCTACGAGCAGTACTTC
TRBV6-5	many	TRBJ1-2	NA	CASSFTRGAVPGYTF	TGTGCCAGCAGTTTTACCCGGGGAGCAGTTCCTGGCTACACCTTC
TRBV29-1	many	TRBJ2-7	TRBD1	CSVLGQDSYEQYF	TGCAGCGTTCTGGGACAGGACTCCTACGAGCAGTACTTC
TRBV7-9	many	TRBJ1-2	TRBD1	CASSVGQGAYGYTF	TGTGCCAGCAGCGTGGGACAGGGGGCCTATGGCTACACCTTC
TRBV6-1	many	TRBJ2-7	TRBD1	CASKLRTGRSSYEQYF	TGTGCCAGCAAATTGAGGACAGGGAGGAGCTCCTACGAGCAGTACTTC
TRBV6-5	many	TRBJ2-2	TRBD2	CASSRGLAGRTGELFF	TGTGCCAGCAGTCGAGGACTAGCGGGACGCACCGGGGAGCTGTTTTTT
TRBV9	many	TRBJ2-7	NA	CASSGTVDSYEQYF	TGTGCCAGCAGCGGGACAGTTGATTCCTACGAGCAGTACTTC
TRBV6-1	many	TRBJ2-5	TRBD2	CASIEPFSGSWETQYF	TGTGCCAGCATAGAACCATTTAGCGGGAGTTGGGAGACCCAGTACTTC
TRBV5-6	many	TRBJ1-2	NA	CASNNVRDGFYGYTF	TGTGCCAGCAACAATGTTAGGGACGGCTTCTATGGCTACACCTTC
TRBV6-2/TRBV6-3	NA	TRBJ2-7	NA	CASSHGLTGFDEQYF	TGTGCCAGCAGCCACGGACTGACGGGTTTCGACGAGCAGTACTTC
TRBV20-1	many	TRBJ1-1	NA	CSARVPPANTEAFF	TGCAGTGCTAGAGTCCCCCCGGCGAACACTGAAGCTTTCTTT
TRBV27	many	TRBJ2-2	NA	CASSLLAGWDTGELFF	TGTGCCAGCAGTTTGTTGGCAGGGTGGGACACCGGGGAGCTGTTTTTT
TRBV29-1	many	TRBJ1-2	NA	CSVGQGTNYGYTF	TGCAGCGTTGGGCAGGGGACCAACTATGGCTACACCTTC
TRBV9	many	TRBJ2-7	TRBD1	CASSPPSGTGEGIEQYF	TGTGCCAGCAGCCCACCCTCCGGGACAGGGGAAGGCATCGAGCAGTACTTC
TRBV6-2/TRBV6-3	NA	TRBJ2-5	TRBD2	CASSYASGETQYF	TGTGCCAGCAGTTACGCTAGCGGGGAGACCCAGTACTTC
TRBV28	NA	TRBJ2-5	TRBD2	CASNRFVKGLAGAETQYF	TGTGCCAGCAATCGTTTCGTTAAGGGACTAGCGGGAGCAGAGACCCAGTACTTC
TRBV5-1	many	TRBJ1-1	NA	CASSLERQYTEAFF	TGCGCCAGCAGCTTGGAAAGACAGTACACTGAAGCTTTCTTT
TRBV2	many	TRBJ2-7	NA	CASSETRDSYEQYF	TGTGCCAGCAGTGAAACCAGGGACTCCTACGAGCAGTACTTC
TRBV6-2/TRBV6-3	many	TRBJ2-5	NA	CATRGLTGEQETQYF	TGTGCCACGCGCGGGTTGACCGGAGAACAAGAGACCCAGTACTTC
TRBV6-4	few	TRBJ1-6	TRBD1	CASSYRQGLDNSPLHF	TGTGCCAGCAGCTACAGACAGGGTTTGGATAATTCACCCCTCCACTTT
TRBV6-2/TRBV6-3	few	TRBJ1-2	NA	CASLGMENYGYTF	TGTGCCAGCCTTGGGATGGAGAACTATGGCTACACCTTC
TRBV6-1	many	TRBJ1-2	TRBD1	CASSVVQGAYGYTF	TGTGCCAGCAGTGTGGTACAGGGGGCCTATGGCTACACCTTC
TRBV5-6	few	TRBJ2-7	TRBD2	CASSSRLAGIYEQYF	TGTGCCAGCAGCTCCAGACTAGCGGGGATCTACGAGCAGTACTTC
TRBV6-2/TRBV6-3	many	TRBJ1-1	NA	CASTPRGIRMNTEAFF	TGTGCCAGCACCCCACGGGGTATTCGGATGAACACTGAAGCTTTCTTT
TRBV28	many	TRBJ1-5	NA	CASSLEGQPQHF	TGTGCCAGCAGTTTGGAGGGTCAGCCCCAGCATTTT
TRBV13	NA	TRBJ1-4	TRBD1	CASSLAGTGGDEKLFF	TGTGCCAGCAGCTTAGCGGGGACAGGGGGGGACGAAAAACTGTTTTTT
TRBV24-1	many	TRBJ2-7	NA	CATSYGNEQYF	TGTGCCACCAGTTATGGAAACGAGCAGTACTTC
TRBV6-2/TRBV6-3	many	TRBJ2-7	NA	CASSTNRDQGTYEQYF	TGTGCCAGCAGTACGAACAGGGATCAGGGTACCTACGAGCAGTACTTC
TRBV19	NA	TRBJ2-6	NA	CASSGGRYSGANVLTF	TGTGCCAGTAGTGGGGGACGGTACTCTGGGGCCAACGTCCTGACTTTC
TRBV2	many	TRBJ1-5	NA	CASSEGHIQPQHF	TGTGCCAGCAGCGAAGGGCACATTCAGCCCCAGCATTTT
TRBV10-3	many	TRBJ1-5	TRBD1	CAINGQGINQPQHF	TGTGCCATCAATGGACAGGGTATCAATCAGCCCCAGCATTTT
TRBV30	NA	TRBJ1-6	NA	CAWSVDITNSPLHF	TGTGCCTGGAGTGTCGACATAACTAATTCACCCCTCCACTTT
TRBV12-3/TRBV12-4	many	TRBJ2-2	TRBD2	CASSSRLADTGELFF	TGTGCCAGCAGTTCCCGACTAGCGGACACCGGGGAGCTGTTTTTT
TRBV7-9	NA	TRBJ1-2	TRBD1	CTSSGDRVYTF	TGTACCAGTTCGGGGGACAGGGTCTACACCTTC
TRBV30	many	TRBJ2-2	NA	CAFSRAGTTGELFF	TGTGCCTTTAGTCGGGCAGGAACCACCGGGGAGCTGTTTTTT